Below are 8 T cell receptor beta chains sequenced from a single sample in a study of shared T cell receptors in the human thymus. Clones were sequenced by immunoSEQ multiplex PCR, and TCRdb holds only the in-frame ones, with some missing. In the table there are under 700,000 clones, about 84% of which are singletons. These data also formed part of another study, on human thymus T cells.

Sample: thymocytes. The receptors were gathered from a boy younger than two with a congenital heart defect.

In DNA form, the CDR3 reads TGCGCCAGCAGCCAAGGGGACAGTTCTTGGGAAAGCTTTGATACGCAGTATTTT. This encodes CASSQGDSSWESFDTQYF. This rearrangement joins TRBV4-3 to TRBJ2-3; TRBD1 matches 7 bases. Germline assignment: CDR1 LGHNA and CDR2 YSLEER. The CDR3 contains 18 residues. V lost 1 base, J lost 6 bases, and 16 bases stayed unmatched.

The chain has TRBV4-3 and TRBJ1-3, with a weak D call TRBD1 (5 bases). V was clipped by 5 bases and J by 0 bases, with 5 bases between them. Per germline, CDR1 LGHNA and CDR2 YSLEER. The CDR3 totals 13 residues. CDR3 sequence (DNA): TGCGCCAGCAGCGGACACTCTGGAAACACCATATATTTT. It encodes CASSGHSGNTIYF.

The gene calls are TRBV5-1 and TRBJ2-7; 8 bases are a match to TRBD2. The J segment lost 5 bases and the V segment lost 6 bases, leaving 7 bases of the junction unmatched. This CDR3 is 13 amino acids long. In germline, CDR1 is SGHRS, CDR2 YFSETQ. The CDR3 coding sequence is TGCGCCAGCATCGGGGGGGGACCCCACGAGCAGTACTTC. This codes for CASIGGGPHEQYF. Together with reference TRBV5-1 and TRBJ2-7, the CDR3 gives the full variable domain: KAGVTQTPRYLIKTRGQQVTLSCSPISGHRSVSWYQQTPGQGLQFLFEYFSETQRNKGNFPGRFSGRQFSNSRSEMNVSTLELGDSALYLCASIGGGPHEQYFGPGTRLTVT.

CDR3: CASSGDREQFF. Written as DNA, the CDR3 is TGTGCCAGCAGCGGCGACAGGGAACAGTTCTTC. This chain connects TRBV7-2 to TRBJ2-1, with 7 positions matching TRBD1. Germline assignment: CDR1 SGHTA and CDR2 FQGNSA. This CDR3 is 11 amino acids long. Losses at the gene ends were 5 bases for V and 13 bases for J; bases not matched to a gene: 5.

The genes are TRBV9 and TRBJ2-7; 14 bases are a match to TRBD2. V was pared by 5 bases and J by 2 bases, with 12 bases of the junction left unmatched. In germline, CDR1 is SGDLS, CDR2 YYNGEE. The CDR3 runs to 18 residues. In DNA, the CDR3 is TGTGCCAGCAGTCCCGGGACTAGCGGGAGAGTATGGACCTACGAGCAGTACTTC. This gives the protein CASSPGTSGRVWTYEQYF.

The rearrangement uses TRBV2 and TRBJ2-7; TRBD1 is a possible D gene (6 bases). V lost 7 bases to trimming and J lost 3 bases, with 10 bases between them. CDR3 length equals 12 residues. The germline gives CDR1 SNHLY, CDR2 FYNNEI. The CDR3 reads CASMGHLYEQYF. The DNA of the CDR3 is TGTGCCAGCATGGGACACCTCTACGAGCAGTACTTC. The variable domain in full, completed from reference TRBV2 and TRBJ2-7, reads EPEVTQTPSHQVTQMGQEVILRCVPISNHLYFYWYRQILGQKVEFLVSFYNNEISEKSEIFDDQFSVERPDGSNFTLKIRSTKLEDSAMYFCASMGHLYEQYFGPGTRLTVT.

This clone was seen only a few times. The chain couples TRBV11-2 to TRBJ2-7; 11 bases are a match to TRBD1. Germline-derived CDR1 and CDR2 are SGHAT and FQNNGV. This CDR3 comprises 17 residues. The ends lost 0 bases at V and 2 bases at J; junction bases unmatched: 6. CDR3 DNA sequence: TGTGCCAGCAGCTTAGATCTACGGGACAGGGGGGCCTACGAGCAGTACTTC. Translating gives CASSLDLRDRGAYEQYF.

The V call is TRBV21-1, the J call TRBJ2-7; no check of the table's D call, TRBD1, against the DNA was made. TRBV21-1 is a known pseudogene. This CDR3 comprises 10 residues. The DNA for the CDR3 is TGTGCCAGCAGCACAGGGGAGCAGTACTTC. It codes for CASSTGEQYF.